Sequencing of this TCR beta chain was carried out in a study of identical twins (dated by TCRdb to 2016 to 2017). With regard to the full study: The study deep-sequenced TCR alpha and beta repertoires from monozygotic twins, unrelated adults of various ages and cord blood to test whether fetal clonotypes persist. To rule out contamination, replicate twin experiments were performed at different times with different library preparation protocols. The study at large found these results: Fewer insertions were carried by abundant cord blood beta clonotypes, a similar but weaker trend appeared in young adult naive repertoires, and no such trend appeared in memory repertoires. A weaker excess of twin sharing was found in beta out-of-frame sequences because the signal-to-noise ratio was lowered by fewer shared sequences. Conclusions relied on cross-sectional statistical analysis, since the same donors could not be followed over many years. Out-of-frame TCR alpha sequences shared between twins showed an excess of low generation-probability sequences compared with coincidental sharing between unrelated individuals. Recombination models systematically underestimated out-of-frame TCR alpha sharing in monozygotic twins but agreed with sharing between unrelated individuals. Invariant T cells such as MAIT and iNKT could partly confound zero-insertion analyses, although diverse VJ usage argued against such confounding for most clonotypes.

Comment on this clonotype: Which antigen it targets is not known. There are no base qualities to consult, and no much larger clone falls within one base.

Every donor was a healthy Caucasian. Three pairs of female monozygotic twins, all aged about 18 to 30 years, were included in the twin cohort. Peripheral blood mononuclear cells were the source from which RNA for the TCR libraries was isolated. The CDR3 has 15 amino acids, counting the end cysteine and phenylalanine. Only CDR3 DNA remains: 45 bases, in frame from the first base. The germline V gene (reference sequence) specifies SEHNR as CDR1 and FQNEAQ as CDR2. Relative to germline, V is missing 5 bases and J is missing 5 bases, with 10 bases of the junction outside any gene match. Library construction relied on 5' RACE. The instrument given in TCRdb is Illumina HiSeq 2000. A universal primer binding site was added through template switching, and the final cDNA carried a unique molecular identifier so that TCR cDNA molecules could be counted accurately. First-strand cDNA for TCR alpha and beta chains was synthesized from specific primers in the conserved constant-segment region. Each cDNA library was double barcoded, with a SMART-Mk sample barcode plus Illumina barcodes, to control for contamination. TruSeq adapter sequences along with Illumina sample barcodes were introduced in two successive PCR steps. Sequencing of the TCR alpha and beta cDNA libraries was done on the Illumina HiSeq platform using custom primers. Turning to the authors' computational methods: Unique molecular identifiers were extracted from raw reads with MiGEC, and CDR3 positions were determined with MiXCR. Recombination models were inferred per individual with the repgenHMM and IGoR tools using an EM algorithm. The tcR package in R was used for shared clonotype analysis, with sharing normalized by the product of cloneset sizes. To study raw recombination free of thymic and clonal selection effects, out-of-frame nonproductive sequences were analyzed. TCRdb reprocessed the public reads (quality trimming at Q25 with fastp, clone calling with MiXCR) and kept in-frame beta chains. Every entry covers one CDR3 protein and lists the most common genes and DNA from its rows. Clone size and V and J calls follow TCRdb, not the original study. Here the sample has approximately 890,000 distinct CDR3 sequences; around 12% occur a single time. Together, the top ten hold 1.5% to 2% of the sample.

The same data also contributed to another study, on yellow fever vaccine responses in identical twins. Taken from the second paper: The T cell response to vaccination in identical twins was reported by the authors to appear partly convergent and partly personalized. The study precisely tracked vaccine-responding T cell clones in identical twins.

Sample: PBMCs. This receptor chain uses TRBV7-9 and TRBJ2-5; 8 central bases correspond to TRBD2. The TCR was taken from a woman aged 18-35 years in good health. The CDR3 reads CASSTRGSGTETQYF. The nucleotide sequence reads as follows: TGTGCCAGCAGCACCCGGGGTAGCGGGACGGAGACCCAGTACTTC.